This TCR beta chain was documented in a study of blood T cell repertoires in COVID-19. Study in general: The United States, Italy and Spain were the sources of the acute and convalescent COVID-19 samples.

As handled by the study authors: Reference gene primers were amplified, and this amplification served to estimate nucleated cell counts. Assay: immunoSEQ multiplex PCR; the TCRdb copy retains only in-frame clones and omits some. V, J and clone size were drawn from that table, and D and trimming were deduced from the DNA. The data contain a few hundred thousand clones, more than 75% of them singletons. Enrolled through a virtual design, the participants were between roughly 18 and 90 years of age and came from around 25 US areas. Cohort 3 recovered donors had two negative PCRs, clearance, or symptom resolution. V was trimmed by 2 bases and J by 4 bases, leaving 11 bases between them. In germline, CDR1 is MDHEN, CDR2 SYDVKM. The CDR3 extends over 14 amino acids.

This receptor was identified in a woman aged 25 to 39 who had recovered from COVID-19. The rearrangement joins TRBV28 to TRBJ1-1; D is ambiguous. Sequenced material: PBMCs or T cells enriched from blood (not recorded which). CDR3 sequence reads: CASSLLPFPTEAFF. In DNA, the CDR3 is TGTGCCAGCAGTTTACTACCCTTCCCCACTGAAGCTTTCTTT.